Only one count was recorded for the clone carrying this T cell receptor (beta chain). Clones were read by immunoSEQ multiplex PCR, and TCRdb kept only the in-frame ones, dropping some. This sample has 300,000 or so clones; 80% to 90% occur once, and the top ten carry around 4.5%. This record comes from a study of blood T cell repertoires in COVID-19. Study summary: Whether acute or convalescent, the COVID-19 samples came from the United States, Italy and Spain. In each case, the material was cDNA or gDNA derived from T cells, B-cell-depleted T cells, or PBMCs.

Grouping used clinical history reported by participants in a survey and questionnaire. This CDR3 has 17 amino acids. The V and J ends lost 4 bases and 0 bases, in that order; junction bases with no gene match: 5. Germline V gives CDR1 MGHRA, CDR2 YSYEKL. The clonotype originates from a woman in her 40s with acute COVID-19. The rearrangement joins TRBV4-1 to TRBJ2-7; TRBD2 matches at 14 bases. The sequenced sample consisted of PBMCs or T cells enriched from blood (not recorded which). The CDR3 protein is CASSPGLAGDFSYEQYF. The CDR3 DNA reads TGCGCCAGCAGCCCGGGACTAGCGGGGGATTTCTCCTACGAGCAGTACTTC.